This T cell receptor (beta chain) comes out of a study of response to subunit inactivated influenza vaccine. The ends were cut back, 0 bases at V and 2 bases at J, with 16 bases in the middle. Germline values: CDR1 LGHNA, CDR2 YNFKEQ. This CDR3 region has 17 residues. TCRdb reprocessed the RT-PCR reads with MiXCR, giving one entry per CDR3 protein. The profile shows 500,000 to 750,000 distinct CDR3 sequences, 12% to 15% of them singletons. This clonotype was counted between two and nine times. The TCR was taken from a man aged 50-59 years who received an inactivated influenza vaccine. The sequencing used PBMCs from blood, collected roughly 13 days after vaccination. J is TRBJ2-5 and V is TRBV4-2, with D possibly being TRBD2 (5 bases). The CDR3 DNA sequence: TGTGCCAGCAGCCAAGATCCAGGTGGGAGCCCTCAAGAGACCCAGTACTTC. It translates to CASSQDPGGSPQETQYF.